This T cell receptor (beta chain) appears in the sequencing data of a study of shared clonotypes between healthy human individuals. This clone appeared a few times. Its antigen is currently unknown. Splitting of each subset's genomic DNA was done evenly across several immunoSEQ plates. In the study's own analysis: ImmunoSEQ junction-only sequences lacked quality scores, so their filtering differed. TCRdb's table, derived via immunoSEQ multiplex PCR, lists solely in-frame clones and lacks some. The V and J calls and the clone size are those of that table, but D and trimming were determined from the DNA. The table has approximately 250,000 clones, approximately 65% seen once. General study results and limits: Sorted-subset samples were not fully sequenced, rarefaction indicated.

The clonotype comes from a young man in good health. Sequences were obtained from memory CD4+ T cells sorted from blood. Regarding subset: CD45RA-negative fraction.

This CDR3 is CASSQTGTPNYEQYF. DNA of the CDR3: TGTGCCAGCAGCCAAACCGGGACTCCAAACTACGAGCAGTACTTC. The V call is TRBV11-2, the J call TRBJ2-7; D possibly corresponds to TRBD2 (6 bases). Germline CDR1 reads SGHAT; CDR2 reads FQNNGV. V dropped 5 bases and J dropped 3 bases, with 17 bases sitting between them. The CDR3 spans 15 residues. Full variable domain (rest looked up from reference TRBV11-2 and TRBJ2-7): EAGVAQSPRYKIIEKRQSVAFWCNPISGHATLYWYQQILGQGPKLLIQFQNNGVVDDSQLPKDRFSAERLKGVDSTLKIQPAKLEDSAVYLCASSQTGTPNYEQYFGPGTRLTVT.